This TCR beta chain derives from a study of T cell clones after liver transplantation. For the study at large: Post-transplant blood was tracked for graft-donor-reactive T cell clones identified in a pre-transplant mixed lymphocyte reaction.

The CDR3 runs to 13 residues. The V end lost 0 bases, the J end lost 3 bases, and 6 bases lay between the germline ends. Germline assignment: CDR1 MNHNS and CDR2 SASEGT. Using immunoSEQ multiplex PCR, the repertoire was profiled, and TCRdb retains in-frame clones only, with some absent. Here the sample spans about 99,000 clones, roughly four fifths being singletons. Thawed unstimulated PBMCs were FACS-sorted by CD3, CD4 and CD8 into two populations. The V and J genes are TRBV6-1 and TRBJ2-7; D is unclear. This receptor was taken from a human patient who received a liver transplant. A share of the T cells may be of graft donor origin. Material: CD4+ T cells from blood, obtained about 50 months after liver transplant. CDR3 in amino acids: CASSEAFNYEQYF. The CDR3 region has the DNA TGTGCCAGCAGTGAAGCGTTTAACTACGAGCAGTACTTC.